This T cell receptor beta chain stems from a study of cytomegalovirus exposure and HLA in healthy donors. The germline V and J ends were trimmed by 2 bases and 4 bases, with 14 bases remaining between them. Germline CDR1 is MGHRA and CDR2 is YSYEKL. The CDR3 loop spans 15 amino acids. The PCR made use of 60 Vbeta and 13 Jbeta primers. The data were produced by immunoSEQ multiplex PCR, yet TCRdb's version contains in-frame clones alone and is incomplete. Among 120,000 or so clones, about 84% were seen once, and the ten largest hold 3% to 4%. Sequenced input: PBMCs. This sequence was found in a man between 18 and 29 years old in good health and CMV-seropositive. The gene calls are TRBV4-1 and TRBJ1-1, with a possible D match to TRBD1 (6 bases). The chain's CDR3 is CASSQYRGGATEAFF. Here the CDR3 DNA reads TGCGCCAGCAGCCAATATCGGGGGGGGGCCACTGAAGCTTTCTTT.